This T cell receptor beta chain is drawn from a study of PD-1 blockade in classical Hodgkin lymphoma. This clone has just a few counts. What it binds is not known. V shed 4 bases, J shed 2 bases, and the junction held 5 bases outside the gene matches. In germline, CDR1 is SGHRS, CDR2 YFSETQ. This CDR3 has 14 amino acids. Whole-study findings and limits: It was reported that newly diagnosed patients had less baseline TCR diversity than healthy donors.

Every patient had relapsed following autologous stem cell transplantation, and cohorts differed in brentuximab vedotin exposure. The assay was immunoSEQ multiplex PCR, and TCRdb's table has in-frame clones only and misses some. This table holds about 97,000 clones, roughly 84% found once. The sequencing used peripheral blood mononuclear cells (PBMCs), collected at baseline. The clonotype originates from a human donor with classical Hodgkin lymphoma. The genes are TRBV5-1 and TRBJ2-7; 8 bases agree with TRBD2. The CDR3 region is CASSPSGGAYEQYF. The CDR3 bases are TGCGCCAGCAGCCCCTCGGGGGGGGCCTACGAGCAGTACTTC.